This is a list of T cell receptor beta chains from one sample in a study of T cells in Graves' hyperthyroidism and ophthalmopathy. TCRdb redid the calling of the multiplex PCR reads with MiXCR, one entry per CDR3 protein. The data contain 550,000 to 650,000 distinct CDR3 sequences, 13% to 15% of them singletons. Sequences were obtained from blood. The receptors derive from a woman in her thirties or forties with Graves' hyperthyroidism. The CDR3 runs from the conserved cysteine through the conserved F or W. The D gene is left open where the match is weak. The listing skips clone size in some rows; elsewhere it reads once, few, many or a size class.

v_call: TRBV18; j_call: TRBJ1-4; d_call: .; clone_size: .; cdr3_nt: TGTGCCAGCTCACCACCGATCGGGGAACTAAATGAAAAACTGTTTTTT; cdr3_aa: CASSPPIGELNEKLFF
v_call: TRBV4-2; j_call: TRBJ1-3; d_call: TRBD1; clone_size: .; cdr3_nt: TGTGCCAGCAGCCAAGATACGGAGGGACAGGGAGGAAACACCATATATTTT; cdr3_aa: CASSQDTEGQGGNTIYF
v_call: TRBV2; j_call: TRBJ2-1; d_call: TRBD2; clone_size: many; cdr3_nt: TGTGCCAGCAGTCCCCAGCGGGAGGAAAACTACAATGAGCAGTTCTTC; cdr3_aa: CASSPQREENYNEQFF
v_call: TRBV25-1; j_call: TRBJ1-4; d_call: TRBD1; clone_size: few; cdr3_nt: TGTGCCAGCAGAGACAGGGCGACTAATGAAAAACTGTTTTTT; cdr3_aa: CASRDRATNEKLFF
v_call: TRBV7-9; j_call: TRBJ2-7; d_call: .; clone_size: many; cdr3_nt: TGTGCCAGCAGCTTATATCCTAACGGCGCCTACGAGCAGTACTTC; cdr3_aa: CASSLYPNGAYEQYF
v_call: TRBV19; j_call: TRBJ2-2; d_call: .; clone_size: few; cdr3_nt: TGTGCCAGTAGTCAGGTCGGAGGGGTCGGGGAGCTGTTTTTT; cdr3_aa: CASSQVGGVGELFF
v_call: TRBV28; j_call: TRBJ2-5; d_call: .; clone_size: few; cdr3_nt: TGTGCCAGCAGTCCGCTTTGGGGGAGACAAGAGACCCAGTACTTC; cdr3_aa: CASSPLWGRQETQYF
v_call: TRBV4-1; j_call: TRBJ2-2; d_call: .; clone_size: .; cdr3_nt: TGCGCCAGCAGCCAAGATAGGGCCAAACAGAGCTCCGGGGAGCTGTTTTTT; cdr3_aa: CASSQDRAKQSSGELFF
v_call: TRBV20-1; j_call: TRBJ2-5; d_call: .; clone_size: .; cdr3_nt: TGCAGTGCTAGAGAGGGGGCCGGGGAGACCCAGTACTTC; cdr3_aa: CSAREGAGETQYF
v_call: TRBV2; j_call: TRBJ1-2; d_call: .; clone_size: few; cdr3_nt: TGTGCCAGCAGTGTATTCACGACTAACTATGGCTACACCTTC; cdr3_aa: CASSVFTTNYGYTF
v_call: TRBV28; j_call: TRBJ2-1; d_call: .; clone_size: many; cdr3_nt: TGTGCCAGCAGTTTACCCCGGGGAGAGCAGTTCTTC; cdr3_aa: CASSLPRGEQFF
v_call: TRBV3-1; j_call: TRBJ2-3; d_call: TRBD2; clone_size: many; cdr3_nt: TGTGCCAGCAGCAGTCGGACTAGCCGAAACACAGATACGCAGTATTTT; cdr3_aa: CASSSRTSRNTDTQYF
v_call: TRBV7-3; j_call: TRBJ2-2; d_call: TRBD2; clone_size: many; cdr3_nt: TGTGCCAGCAGCCCGACTAGCGGGGGCGAGAACACCGGGGAGCTGTTTTTT; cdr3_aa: CASSPTSGGENTGELFF
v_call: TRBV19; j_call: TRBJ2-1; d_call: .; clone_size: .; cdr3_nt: TGTGCCAGTAGTATGCTTGGGACATCCTACAATGAGCAGTTCTTC; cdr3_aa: CASSMLGTSYNEQFF
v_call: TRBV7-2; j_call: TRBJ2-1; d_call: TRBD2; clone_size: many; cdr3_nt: TGTGCCAGCAGCTCACCGGCCCACCAAGGGGGGGTTACTAGCGGGAGCTCCTACAATGAGCAGTTCTTC; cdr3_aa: CASSSPAHQGGVTSGSSYNEQFF
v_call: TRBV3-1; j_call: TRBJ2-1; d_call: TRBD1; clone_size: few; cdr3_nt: TGTGCCAGCAGCCATACCGGGACAGGGTCCTTCGGTGAGCAGTTCTTC; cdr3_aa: CASSHTGTGSFGEQFF
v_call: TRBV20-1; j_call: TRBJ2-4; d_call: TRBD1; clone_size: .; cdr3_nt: TGCAGTGCTCCTGATAGGGACAGGGGGCTAGGAAACATTCAGTACTTC; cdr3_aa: CSAPDRDRGLGNIQYF
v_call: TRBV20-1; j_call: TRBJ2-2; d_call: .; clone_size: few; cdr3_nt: TGCAGTGCTAGGCAAGGGGGACGTGACACCGGGGAGCTGTTTTTT; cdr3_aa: CSARQGGRDTGELFF